This TCR beta chain was captured in a study of tumor and adjacent non-tumor tissue in lung cancer listed by TCRdb under 2018. Study-level background: By cancer type, the cohort comprised under 15 adenocarcinoma patients, 2 squamous cell carcinoma patients and 1 small cell lung cancer patient. The 15 or so patients were aged roughly 30 to 80 years, included some 10 men and 5 women, and had TNM stage I to III disease. A total of some 130,000,000 productive TCRbeta reads were generated by sequencing, corresponding to an average of approximately 4 million reads per sample. The study compared bulk TCRbeta repertoires between lung tumor tissue and matched distant non-tumor lung tissue from 15 lung cancer patients. For each patient, one tumor sample and one normal lung sample were taken, giving around 30 paired specimens that underwent TCRbeta CDR3 sequencing.

From a lookup of the germline V gene, CDR1 and CDR2 are SGHAT and FQNNGV. The CDR3 runs 16 amino acids, cysteine and phenylalanine included. CDR3 DNA is the only sequence kept; it has 48 bases, read in frame from the first base. RNA was isolated from bulk unsorted tissue, and RNA quality was assessed with a NanoDrop ND-1000 and an Agilent 2100. All donors had newly diagnosed lung cancer, had not received prior chemotherapy, and were admitted for thoracic surgery in China between August and November 2014. Patients with previous radiotherapy or chemotherapy, or with another concurrent cancer, were excluded from the study. Pieces of surgical tissue measuring about 1-2 cm3 were kept in RNAlater solution and stored at -80 degrees C until use. Concerning this clonotype itself: Its antigen is currently not known. The junction departs from germline at one end; a sequencing error may be responsible.

General conclusions and limits of the study: The sequencing platform is not named in the methods, and unique molecular identifiers are not mentioned. Tumor tissue showed significantly higher TCR diversity (inverse Simpson) than normal lung tissue, at 431.37 vs 166.20 (P = 0.0075, Mann-Whitney U test). Only approximately 14 patients were included in the cohort, and the need for larger samples and more detailed clinical data was noted by the authors. Because peripheral blood was not sequenced, the blood TCRbeta repertoires of the lung cancer patients in the study went unexamined. In normal lung, the top 100 clones accounted for a significantly larger cumulative share of the repertoire than in tumor tissue. Significantly higher TCR diversity was found in younger patients, and higher tumor TCR diversity was associated with shorter overall and disease-free survival.

To prepare the library, multiplex PCR was applied. The sample was run on an Illumina HiSeq 2500. TCRbeta libraries were constructed through three rounds of nested PCR with primers (Table S4) according to protocols adapted from ARM-PCR. PCR products of 200-500 bp were gel-excised and purified with the QIAquick gel extraction kit before sequencing. The paper's processing steps were these. Trimmomatic was used to clean the reads, FLASH was used to merge the reads into complete CDR3 sequences, and MiTCR was used to assign the reads to V(D)J germline segments. VDJtools was used to compute clonal diversity as the inverse Simpson's index. In-frame sequences lacking a premature stop codon were counted as productive reads. Clones were called with MiXCR by TCRdb after fastp trimmed the public reads at Q25, and only in-frame beta chains were retained. Under each unique CDR3 protein, matching rows form one entry showing the most common genes and DNA. The V and J calls shown here were made by TCRdb, not taken from the authors' results. The sample table records some 71,000 distinct CDR3 sequences; over 55% of these occur just once. The top ten constitute roughly 9% of the sample.

The V and J segments used are TRBV11-2 and TRBJ1-4, with the identity of the D gene unclear. This TCR was sampled from a middle-aged woman with non-small cell lung cancer. Sequencing used lung tumor tissue. The DNA sequence is TGTGCCAGCAGCCAAATAGTTACGCGGAGGAGTGAAAAACTGCTCTTT. It translates to CASSQIVTRRSEKLLF.